The clone carrying this T cell receptor (beta chain) was picked up a small number of times. This record belongs to a study of beta chain features in type 1 diabetes. Overall study context: Age and gender were similar between patients and healthy donors, as were cell yields.

Isolated RNA was reverse transcribed in full, so expressed TCRB transcripts were sequenced. The table came from immunoSEQ multiplex PCR; TCRdb's copy has only in-frame clones and leaves some out. The table has about 900,000 clones, 17% seen once. The sequenced material came from naive CD4+ T cells from blood. This TCR was recovered from a woman under 30 in good health.

The DNA of the CDR3 is TGTGCCAGCAGCTTTGGGGCTCTAAACATTCAGTACTTC. It specifies CASSFGALNIQYF. The V gene is TRBV7-2, the J gene TRBJ2-4; possible D gene TRBD1, 5 bases. Between the trimmed V and J ends, which lost 3 bases and 6 bases, there was a span of 9 bases. The CDR3 runs to 13 residues. The germline V gene has CDR1 SGHTA and CDR2 FQGNSA.